The next 28 T cell receptor beta chains were all read from a single sample in a study of shared clonotypes between healthy human individuals (dated by TCRdb to the early 2020s). Library creation used the immunoSEQ multiplex PCR assay. In TCRdb, the immuneACCESS table is reduced to in-frame sequences with V and J assigned. These tables do not hold every clone; where another copy was compared, an unresolved V gene accounts for under half, and the others remain unexplained. The sample table holds about 330,000 clones, of which around 74% were seen once. Of the sample, 10% falls within the top ten clones. Sequencing was done on a sample of memory CD4+ T cells sorted from blood. Taken with the paper, the label for cell subset or site translates to: CD45RA-negative fraction. These receptors all stem from a young man in good health.

J is TRBJ2-7 and V is TRBV6-5, with D perhaps matching TRBD1 (6 bases). The CDR3 is 13 amino acids. The germline V gene has CDR1 MNHEY and CDR2 SVGAGI. V dropped 8 bases and J dropped 11 bases, with 22 bases sitting between them. The CDR3 is CASRGGWNRGEYF. The CDR3 bases are TGTGCCAGCCGAGGGGGTTGGAATAGAGGGGAGTACTTC.

The chain employs TRBV11-2 and TRBJ2-7; 7 nucleotides align to TRBD2. The CDR3 contains 16 residues. Germline V CDR1 and CDR2: SGHAT, FQNNGV. The junction had 9 bases not matched to a gene; V was cut back by 0 bases and J by 4 bases. The CDR3 reads CASSLDGGSGGYEQYF. The DNA for the CDR3 is TGTGCCAGCAGCTTAGACGGCGGGAGCGGTGGGTACGAGCAGTACTTC.

This rearrangement joins TRBV28 to TRBJ1-3, with D perhaps TRBD1 (5 bases). This CDR3 region has 15 residues. The germline gives CDR1 MDHEN, CDR2 SYDVKM. V lost 6 bases and J lost 2, with 14 bases in between. CDR3 coding DNA: TGTGCCAGCAGACCTCCGGGGCCGCCTGGAAACACCATATATTTT. Translation: CASRPPGPPGNTIYF.

This clone was recorded a few times. The chain has TRBV30 and TRBJ1-2; D might be TRBD1 (5 bases). The CDR3 runs 12 residues. The V end lost 4 bases, the J end lost 8 bases, and 14 bases lay between the germline ends. Germline assignment: CDR1 GTSNPN and CDR2 SVGIG (reference sequence). Written as DNA, the CDR3 is TGTGCCTGGAATTCACAGGTCGGGGGCTACACCTTC. This codes for CAWNSQVGGYTF. The full variable domain, completed using reference TRBV30 and TRBJ1-2, is SQTIHQWPATLVQPVGSPLSLECTVEGTSNPNLYWYRQAAGRGLQLLFYSVGIGQISSEVPQNLSASRPQDRQFILSSKKLLLSDSGFYLCAWNSQVGGYTFGSGTRLTVV.

This clone was observed a few times. The CDR3 spells CASKLAGGSSDTQYF. In DNA, the CDR3 is TGTGCCAGCAAACTAGCGGGAGGGAGTTCAGATACGCAGTATTTT. The chain links TRBV6-4 to TRBJ2-3; 13 nucleotides agree with TRBD2. CDR3 length: 15 residues. Germline V gene sequence: CDR1 MRHNA, CDR2 SNTAGT. With 7 bases clipped from V and 4 bases from J, the junction kept 5 bases outside the gene matches.

This sequence joins TRBV25-1 and TRBJ2-2; unclear D gene. V was clipped by 7 bases and J by 4 bases, with 13 bases between them. The germline V gene encodes CDR1 MGHDK and CDR2 SYGVNS. This CDR3 spans 14 amino acids. The CDR3 DNA follows: TGTGCCAGCATGGCAGACTTGAGCACCGGGGAGCTGTTTTTT. Its protein product is CASMADLSTGELFF.

The chain joins TRBV18 to TRBJ1-4; D remains ambiguous. Trimming shortened V by 2 bases and J by 11 bases, and 18 bases separated the two germline ends. The CDR3 length is 15 residues. CDR1 is KGHSH, CDR2 LQKENI, per germline. This CDR3 is CASSPNTPRLGKLFF. The CDR3 bases are TGTGCCAGCTCACCAAACACACCAAGGCTGGGGAAACTGTTTTTT.

J is TRBJ2-1 and V is TRBV11-2; 7 bases are a match to TRBD2. J gave up 6 bases and V 5 bases, and 10 bases lay outside the gene matches. CDR1 is SGHAT, CDR2 FQNNGV, per germline. The CDR3 extends over 15 amino acids. In nucleotides, the CDR3 is TGTGCCAGCAGCATAGGGTCTAGCGGTGTCAATGAGCAGTTCTTC. Its protein is CASSIGSSGVNEQFF. The whole variable domain, remainder taken from reference TRBV11-2 and TRBJ2-1, is EAGVAQSPRYKIIEKRQSVAFWCNPISGHATLYWYQQILGQGPKLLIQFQNNGVVDDSQLPKDRFSAERLKGVDSTLKIQPAKLEDSAVYLCASSIGSSGVNEQFFGPGTRLTVL.

This clone was seen a handful of times. This chain uses TRBV2 with TRBJ2-7; 8 bases are a match to TRBD1. V shed 3 bases and J 8 bases; nucleotides not matched to a gene: 9. The CDR3 totals 14 residues. Germline V lookup: CDR1 SNHLY, CDR2 FYNNEI. The CDR3 reads CASSELDRETKQYF. CDR3 DNA: TGTGCCAGCAGTGAGCTGGACAGGGAAACCAAGCAGTACTTC.

This chain links TRBV11-3 with TRBJ2-7; TRBD2 might be the D (6 bases). The V gene's germline CDR1 is SGHNT and CDR2 YENEEA. The CDR3 sequence is 14 residues long. With 3 bases removed from V and 5 bases from J, the gap between germline ends came to 14 bases. The CDR3 spells CASSFGGNIDEQYF. In nucleotides, the CDR3 is TGTGCCAGCAGCTTCGGGGGAAACATCGACGAGCAGTACTTC.

The chain is built from TRBV19 and TRBJ2-7; 8 bases are a match to TRBD1. Germline values: CDR1 LNHDA, CDR2 SQIVND (reference sequence). The CDR3 length is 15 residues. V was clipped by 5 bases and J by 2 bases; unmatched bases: 8. CDR3 in amino acids: CASSPLRTGTYEQYF. As DNA, the CDR3 is TGTGCCAGTAGTCCCCTCAGGACAGGGACCTACGAGCAGTACTTC.

The chain couples TRBV11-2 to TRBJ2-7, with D perhaps matching TRBD1 (6 bases). This CDR3 spans 14 amino acids. The V and J ends lost 5 bases and 3 bases respectively, with 14 bases between them. Germline CDR1 SGHAT, CDR2 FQNNGV. CDR3 sequence (DNA): TGTGCCAGCAGCCGGTTAGGGGGTCACTACGAGCAGTACTTC. Amino acid sequence: CASSRLGGHYEQYF.

This clone was counted at least ten times. The chain recombines TRBV6-1 with TRBJ1-5; TRBD1 might be the D (6 bases). Trimming removed 7 bases from V and 7 bases from J, with 14 bases in between. The CDR3 contains 13 residues. Looked up from germline, CDR1 is MNHNS and CDR2 is SASEGT. The CDR3, as DNA: TGTGCCAGCAACGTAGGGGGGGACCAGCCCCAGCATTTT. Residues: CASNVGGDQPQHF.

The rearrangement links TRBV6-5 to TRBJ1-2; no clear D gene. Trimming stripped 6 bases from V and 5 bases from J, with 10 bases between. The CDR3 has 12 residues. CDR1 and CDR2 (germline): MNHEY, SVGAGI. The CDR3 sequence: CASRNGDYGYTF. The CDR3 DNA is TGTGCCAGCAGGAACGGTGATTATGGCTACACCTTC.

V is TRBV27 and J is TRBJ2-7; 9 nucleotides match TRBD2. V shed 7 bases and J 7 bases; nucleotides not matched to a gene: 14. This CDR3 comprises 15 residues. The germline gives CDR1 MNHEY, CDR2 SMNVEV (reference sequence). The CDR3 sequence: CASTPGRTSVEEQYF. The DNA for the CDR3 is TGTGCCAGCACCCCGGGGAGGACTAGCGTAGAAGAGCAGTACTTC.

This clone turned up a few times. This chain joins TRBV5-1 and TRBJ2-7; the D call may be TRBD1 or TRBD2 (7 bases each). From germline, CDR1 is SGHRS and CDR2 YFSETQ. The CDR3 is 19 residues long. V lost 0 bases and J lost 3, with 25 bases in between. For the CDR3, the DNA is TGCGCCAGCAGCTTGGCCGGGGAGGGGGCCTGGAAACAATTCTACGAGCAGTACTTC. Translating it yields CASSLAGEGAWKQFYEQYF.

This clone was seen more than once but under ten times. The chain combines TRBV4-2 with TRBJ2-3; 10 bases fit TRBD2. The J segment lost 2 bases and the V segment lost 1 base, leaving 12 bases of the junction unmatched. CDR1 and CDR2 (germline): LGHNA, YNFKEQ. The CDR3 sequence is 19 residues long. DNA of the CDR3: TGTGCCAGCAGCCAAGTAGGACTAGCGGTTCAGTTGGACACAGATACGCAGTATTTT. Its protein product is CASSQVGLAVQLDTDTQYF.

This clone turned up a few times. The J gene is TRBJ1-1, the V gene TRBV18, with unresolved D. This CDR3 has 13 amino acids. The germline V gene has CDR1 KGHSH and CDR2 LQKENI. Trimming left V 3 bases short and J 7 bases short, with 12 bases between. The CDR3 loop reads CASSPLIGNEAFF. The CDR3 DNA reads as TGTGCCAGCTCACCCTTGATTGGTAATGAAGCTTTCTTT.

The chain couples TRBV7-9 to TRBJ1-1; 8 bases agree with TRBD1. Per germline, CDR1 SEHNR and CDR2 FQNEAQ (reference sequence). The CDR3 has 14 residues. V trimming: 5 bases; J trimming: 1 base; junction bases outside the gene matches: 3. CDR3 region: CASSKQGGNTEAFF. The DNA for the CDR3 is TGTGCCAGCAGCAAACAGGGGGGGAACACTGAAGCTTTCTTT.

This clone occurred once. J is TRBJ1-1 and V is TRBV5-1; maybe TRBD1 (5 bases). Trimming pared 0 bases from V and 7 bases from J, leaving 16 bases between. Germline V lookup: CDR1 SGHRS, CDR2 YFSETQ. The CDR3 totals 15 residues. CDR3 DNA: TGCGCCAGCAGCTTGGCTGACAGATATAAAAATGAAGCTTTCTTT. Encoded protein: CASSLADRYKNEAFF. Full variable domain (remainder filled in from reference TRBV5-1 and TRBJ1-1): KAGVTQTPRYLIKTRGQQVTLSCSPISGHRSVSWYQQTPGQGLQFLFEYFSETQRNKGNFPGRFSGRQFSNSRSEMNVSTLELGDSALYLCASSLADRYKNEAFFGQGTRLTVV.

Here the CDR3 DNA reads TGTGCCAGCAGTACACCCCTTGTACTGAGCTCCTACAATGAGCAGTTCTTC. Protein: CASSTPLVLSSYNEQFF. This sequence joins TRBV28 and TRBJ2-1; no reliable D call. This CDR3 region has 17 residues. CDR1 is MDHEN and CDR2 is SYDVKM in the germline V gene. Trimming removed 5 bases from V and 0 bases from J, with 17 bases in between.

J is TRBJ2-2 and V is TRBV29-1; 7 nucleotides agree with TRBD1. The CDR3 has 15 amino acids. Trimming removed 7 bases from V and 0 bases from J; junction bases left unmatched: 8. Germline loops: CDR1 SQVTM, CDR2 ANQGSEA. For the CDR3, the DNA is TGCAGCGCGACCCGAGGGGGCGCGAACACCGGGGAGCTGTTTTTT. It encodes CSATRGGANTGELFF.

The V and J genes are TRBV10-2 and TRBJ2-1, with D unresolved. CDR1 is WSHSY, CDR2 SAAADI, per germline. The length of the CDR3 is 12 residues. The V gene lost 5 bases and the J gene lost 7 bases, with 9 bases spanning the gap. The CDR3 nucleotides are TGCGCCAGCAGTCCGACTGGTAATGAGCAGTTCTTC. This translates into CASSPTGNEQFF.

The V and J genes are TRBV2 and TRBJ2-3; D is perhaps TRBD1 or TRBD2 (5 bases each). Looked up from germline, CDR1 is SNHLY and CDR2 is FYNNEI. V was pared by 7 bases and J by 2 bases, with 13 bases between. This CDR3 contains 14 residues. CDR3 protein: CASNGALHTDTQYF. Written as DNA, the CDR3 is TGTGCCAGCAACGGGGCCCTGCACACAGATACGCAGTATTTT. Based on the CDR3 plus reference TRBV2 and TRBJ2-3, the full variable domain is EPEVTQTPSHQVTQMGQEVILRCVPISNHLYFYWYRQILGQKVEFLVSFYNNEISEKSEIFDDQFSVERPDGSNFTLKIRSTKLEDSAMYFCASNGALHTDTQYFGPGTRLTVL.

The CDR3 coding sequence is TGCAGCGTTGACGGACCCTTAGCGACAGATACGCAGTATTTT. It is translated as CSVDGPLATDTQYF. The chain is built from TRBV29-1 and TRBJ2-3; a possible D gene is TRBD2 (5 bases). V lost 3 bases and J lost 3, with 13 bases in between. Germline assignment: CDR1 SQVTM and CDR2 ANQGSEA. The CDR3 runs 14 residues.

The chain couples TRBV5-1 to TRBJ2-1; tentative D call: TRBD2 (7 bases). V lost 3 bases and J 4 bases, leaving 17 bases between the germline ends. CDR1 is SGHRS and CDR2 is YFSETQ in the germline V gene. CDR3 length: 16 amino acids. CDR3 loop: CASSSGAGAEYNEQFF. The CDR3 DNA follows: TGCGCCAGCAGCTCGGGCGCGGGGGCAGAATACAATGAGCAGTTCTTC.

As DNA, the CDR3 is TGTGCCAGCAGCTTTGGGGACAGGTTTGGCTACACCTTC. Its protein is CASSFGDRFGYTF. The V gene is TRBV5-4, the J gene TRBJ1-2, with 8 bases fitting TRBD1. Per the germline V gene, CDR1 is SGHNT and CDR2 is YYREEE (reference sequence). The CDR3 is 13 amino acids. V lost 2 bases to trimming and J lost 7 bases; unmatched junction nucleotides: 4.

The V and J genes are TRBV16 and TRBJ2-5; a possible D gene is TRBD1 (5 bases). This CDR3 has 13 amino acids. V lost 2 bases and J lost 4, with 8 bases in between. Germline V lookup: CDR1 KGHSY, CDR2 FQNENV. Here the CDR3 reads CASSQGAGETQYF. CDR3 coding DNA: TGTGCCAGCAGCCAAGGGGCTGGAGAGACCCAGTACTTC.